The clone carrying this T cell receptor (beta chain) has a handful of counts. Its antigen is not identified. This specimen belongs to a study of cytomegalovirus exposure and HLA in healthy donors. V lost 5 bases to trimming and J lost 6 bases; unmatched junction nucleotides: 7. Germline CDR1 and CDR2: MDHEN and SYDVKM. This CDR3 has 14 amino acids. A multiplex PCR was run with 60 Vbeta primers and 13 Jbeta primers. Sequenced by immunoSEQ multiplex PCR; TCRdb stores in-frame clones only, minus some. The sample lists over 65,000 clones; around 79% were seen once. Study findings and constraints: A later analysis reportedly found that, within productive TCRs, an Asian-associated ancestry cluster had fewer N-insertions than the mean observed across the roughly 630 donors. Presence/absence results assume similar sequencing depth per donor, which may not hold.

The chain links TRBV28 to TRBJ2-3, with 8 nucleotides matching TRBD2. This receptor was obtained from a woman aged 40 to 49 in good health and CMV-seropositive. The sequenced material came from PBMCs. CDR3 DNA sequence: TGTGCCAGCAGTCTCGGGGGGGCCCAGGATACGCAGTATTTT. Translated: CASSLGGAQDTQYF.